This is a list of T cell receptor beta chains from one sample in a study of blood T cell repertoires in COVID-19. Profiled with immunoSEQ multiplex PCR; TCRdb holds only in-frame clones, not every one. The data hold some 230,000 clones, with roughly 80% observed a single time. The sequenced sample consisted of PBMCs or T cells enriched from blood (not recorded which). The receptors here all came from a woman aged 40-49 years with acute COVID-19. The CDR3 runs from the conserved cysteine through the conserved F or W. A D gene is named only where the DNA matches it firmly. Some rows have no size entry. The others give once, few or many, or a class for an expanded clone.

CDR3 | DNA | V | D | J | size | length
CASSLDGVGNTIYF | TGTGCCAGCAGCTTAGACGGGGTTGGAAACACCATATATTTT | TRBV7-2 | . | TRBJ1-3 | . | 14
CASSLGGPGRSNQPQHF | TGTGCCAGTAGTTTGGGGGGGCCGGGGCGTAGCAATCAGCCCCAGCATTTT | TRBV19 | . | TRBJ1-5 | . | 17
CASSFTGNYGYTF | TGTGCCAGCAGCTTCACAGGGAACTATGGCTACACCTTC | TRBV7-2 | . | TRBJ1-2 | . | 13
CASSPSGGPSPLHF | TGTGCCAGCTCACCATCCGGGGGGCCATCACCCCTCCACTTT | TRBV18 | . | TRBJ1-6 | . | 14
CASSSGGFGYTF | TGTGCCAGCAGCTCCGGGGGGTTTGGCTACACCTTC | TRBV13 | . | TRBJ1-2 | . | 12
CASSVGARTGTMNTEAFF | TGTGCCAGCAGCGTAGGGGCCCGCACAGGTACCATGAACACTGAAGCTTTCTTT | TRBV9 | . | TRBJ1-1 | . | 18
CASSQGQVDSPLHF | TGTGCCAGCAGCCAGGGACAGGTTGACTCACCCCTCCACTTT | TRBV4-2 | TRBD1 | TRBJ1-6 | . | 14
CASSRTNNEQFF | TGTGCCAGCAGCAGGACTAACAATGAGCAGTTCTTC | TRBV7-6 | . | TRBJ2-1 | . | 12
CSAPRGYEQYF | TGCAGTGCTCCCCGGGGCTACGAGCAGTACTTC | TRBV20-1 | . | TRBJ2-7 | . | 11
CASRHGQGPGEQYF | TGTGCCAGCAGACATGGGCAGGGGCCGGGCGAGCAGTACTTC | TRBV11-2 | . | TRBJ2-7 | . | 14
CASSSGFGTGELFF | TGTGCCAGCAGTTCGGGATTTGGGACCGGGGAGCTGTTTTTT | TRBV2 | . | TRBJ2-2 | . | 14
CASSPSGGITDTQYF | TGTGCCAGCAGCCCTAGCGGGGGAATCACAGATACGCAGTATTTT | TRBV4-2 | TRBD2 | TRBJ2-3 | once | 15
CSARRGRGEKLFF | TGCAGCGCTCGCCGCGGGAGGGGTGAAAAACTGTTTTTT | TRBV29-1 | . | TRBJ1-4 | . | 13
CASSPPWDSEAFF | TGTGCCAGTAGTCCCCCCTGGGACAGTGAAGCTTTCTTT | TRBV19 | TRBD1 | TRBJ1-1 | few | 13
CSVRQGNSPLHF | TGCAGCGTAAGACAGGGTAATTCACCCCTCCACTTT | TRBV29-1 | TRBD1 | TRBJ1-6 | . | 12
CASRLPEVGHNEQFF | TGTGCCAGCAGATTACCCGAGGTCGGCCACAATGAGCAGTTCTTC | TRBV6-6 | . | TRBJ2-1 | . | 15
CATSVTGAKTQYF | TGTGCCACCAGTGTTACAGGGGCTAAGACCCAGTACTTC | TRBV24-1 | TRBD1 | TRBJ2-5 | . | 13
CSASSIGLPGTEAFF | TGCAGTGCTAGTTCTATAGGGCTGCCGGGAACTGAAGCTTTCTTT | TRBV20-1 | . | TRBJ1-1 | . | 15
CASNGGQGEQSANVLTF | TGTGCCAGTAATGGTGGACAGGGAGAACAGTCGGCCAACGTCCTGACTTTC | TRBV19 | TRBD1 | TRBJ2-6 | . | 17
CASSLGAGYNEQFF | TGTGCCAGCAGCTTAGGGGCGGGGTACAATGAGCAGTTCTTC | TRBV7-3 | . | TRBJ2-1 | . | 14
CAISRSGMADEQFF | TGTGCCATCTCAAGGAGCGGGATGGCGGATGAGCAGTTCTTC | TRBV18 | TRBD2 | TRBJ2-1 | . | 14